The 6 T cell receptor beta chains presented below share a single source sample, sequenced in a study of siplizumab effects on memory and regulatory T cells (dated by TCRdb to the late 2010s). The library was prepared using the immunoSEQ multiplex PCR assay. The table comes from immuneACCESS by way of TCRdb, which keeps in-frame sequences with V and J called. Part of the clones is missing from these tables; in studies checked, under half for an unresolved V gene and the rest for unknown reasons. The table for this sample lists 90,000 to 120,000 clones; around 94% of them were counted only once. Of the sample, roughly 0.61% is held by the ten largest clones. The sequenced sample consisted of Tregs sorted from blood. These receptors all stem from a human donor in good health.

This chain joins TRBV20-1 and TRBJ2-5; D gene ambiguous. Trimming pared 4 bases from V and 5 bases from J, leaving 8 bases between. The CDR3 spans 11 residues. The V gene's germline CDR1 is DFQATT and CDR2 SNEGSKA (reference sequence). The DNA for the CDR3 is TGCAGTGCTAAAGCGAGGGAGACCCAGTACTTC. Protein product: CSAKARETQYF.

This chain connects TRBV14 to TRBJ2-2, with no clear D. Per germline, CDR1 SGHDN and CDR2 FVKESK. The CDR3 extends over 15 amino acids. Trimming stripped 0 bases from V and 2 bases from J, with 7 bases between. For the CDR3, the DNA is TGTGCCAGCAGCCAAGATTTGGGAAACACCGGGGAGCTGTTTTTT. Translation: CASSQDLGNTGELFF.

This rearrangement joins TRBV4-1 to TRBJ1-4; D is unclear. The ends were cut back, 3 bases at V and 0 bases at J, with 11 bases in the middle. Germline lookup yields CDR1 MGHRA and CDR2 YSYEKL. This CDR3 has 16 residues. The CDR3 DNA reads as TGCGCCAGCAGCCAGATCCAAGTTGCAACTAATGAAAAACTGTTTTTT. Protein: CASSQIQVATNEKLFF.

CDR3 region: CASKQGAGNQPQHF. CDR3 DNA sequence: TGTGCCAGCAAACAGGGGGCCGGTAATCAGCCCCAGCATTTT. This sequence joins TRBV28 and TRBJ1-5, with 9 bases lining up with TRBD1. V trimming: 7 bases; J trimming: 4 bases; junction bases outside the gene matches: 5. Germline V gene data show CDR1 as MDHEN and CDR2 as SYDVKM. The CDR3 sequence is 14 residues long.

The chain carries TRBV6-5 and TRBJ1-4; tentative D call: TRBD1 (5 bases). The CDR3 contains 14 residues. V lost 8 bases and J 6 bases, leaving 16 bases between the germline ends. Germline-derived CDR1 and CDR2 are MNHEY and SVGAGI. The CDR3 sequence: CASGDGGVYEKLFF. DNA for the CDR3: TGTGCCAGCGGAGACGGAGGGGTATATGAAAAACTGTTTTTT.

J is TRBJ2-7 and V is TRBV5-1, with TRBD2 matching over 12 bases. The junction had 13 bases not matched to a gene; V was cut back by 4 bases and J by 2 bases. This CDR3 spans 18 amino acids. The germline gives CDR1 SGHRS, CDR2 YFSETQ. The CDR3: CASSGPTLTSGRTYEQYF. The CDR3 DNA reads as TGCGCCAGCAGCGGGCCGACTCTGACTAGCGGGAGAACCTACGAGCAGTACTTC.